The next 27 T cell receptor beta chains were all read from a single sample in a study of tumor and adjacent non-tumor tissue in lung cancer. The template was RNA from unsorted bulk tissue. This non-tumor lung sample came from over 3 cm beyond the tumor edge. The library came from three nested PCR rounds adapted from ARM-PCR protocols. MiXCR, applied by TCRdb to the multiplex PCR reads, yields one record per CDR3 protein. The table has about 67,000 distinct CDR3 sequences, 76% seen once. The specimen sequenced was distant non-tumor lung tissue. Every receptor here comes from a man in his fifties or sixties with non-small cell lung cancer.

This sequence joins TRBV5-6 and TRBJ1-1; perhaps TRBD1 as D (5 bases). Trimming stripped 2 bases from V and 4 bases from J, with 9 bases between. Germline V gives CDR1 SGHDT, CDR2 YYEEEE. The CDR3 covers 13 residues. The CDR3 here is CASSFIGGTEAFF. In DNA form, the CDR3 reads TGTGCCAGCAGCTTTATTGGGGGCACTGAAGCTTTCTTT. The whole variable domain, filled in from reference TRBV5-6 and TRBJ1-1, reads DAGVTQSPTHLIKTRGQQVTLRCSPKSGHDTVSWYQQALGQGPQFIFQYYEEEERQRGNFPDRFSGHQFPNYSSELNVNALLLGDSALYLCASSFIGGTEAFFGQGTRLTVV.

A note on this clonotype: This likely comes from a read error, as the CDR3 has no conserved phenylalanine or tryptophan at its end. This chain connects TRBV11-2 to TRBJ1-4; D unresolved. Germline V CDR1 and CDR2: SGHAT, FQNNGV. The length of the CDR3 is 15 residues. The CDR3 loop reads CASSPGSATNEKLFL. CDR3 nucleotide sequence: TGTGCCAGCAGCCCGGGGAGCGCAACTAATGAAAAGCTGTTTCTT.

In regard to this clonotype: Sequence at one end of the junction differs from germline and may be a read error. The chain recombines TRBV13 with TRBJ2-3, with D possibly called TRBD1 or TRBD2 (5 bases each). There are 15 residues in the CDR3. Per germline, CDR1 PRHDT and CDR2 FYEKMQ (reference sequence). CDR3 bases: TGCGCCAACAGCTTAGCGAGACAGAACACTGATACGCAGTATTTT. This gives the protein CANSLARQNTDTQYF.

Comments on this clonotype: A much larger clone is a single base away; this may be a read error. The rearrangement uses TRBV2 and TRBJ2-1, with 10 bases matching TRBD2. The germline CDR1 and CDR2 sequences are SNHLY and FYNNEI. This CDR3 comprises 15 residues. V shed 5 bases and J 4 bases; nucleotides not matched to a gene: 5. The DNA for the CDR3 is TGTGCCAGCAGTCTACAAGCGGGAGGGTACAATGAGCAGTTCTTC. The encoded protein is CASSLQAGGYNEQFF.

This clonotype was counted at least ten times. The V gene is TRBV6-5, the J gene TRBJ2-2; D is unresolved. Germline CDR1 reads MNHEY; CDR2 reads SVGAGI. The CDR3 runs to 14 residues. V was shortened by 10 bases and J by 3 bases, with 15 bases between the two germline ends. CDR3: CATRLPADTGELFF. In DNA form, the CDR3 reads TGTGCCACTCGGCTTCCGGCTGACACCGGGGAGCTGTTTTTT.

Of note for this clonotype: Lacking the conserved final phenylalanine or tryptophan, this CDR3 likely reflects a read error. This CDR3 is CDSSLAGYEQYS. As DNA, the CDR3 is TGTGACAGCAGCTTAGCTGGCTACGAGCAGTACTCC. The J gene is TRBJ2-7, the V gene TRBV11-3; no reliable D call. Looked up from germline, CDR1 is SGHNT and CDR2 is YENEEA. The CDR3 covers 12 residues.

V gene TRBV10-2 combines with J gene TRBJ1-5; tentative D call: TRBD1 (5 bases). The V end lost 3 bases, the J end lost 6 bases, and 18 bases lay between the germline ends. CDR1 is WSHSY and CDR2 is SAAADI in the germline V gene. CDR3 length equals 16 residues. This chain's CDR3 is CASSDEGGEPTQPQHF. CDR3 nucleotide sequence: TGCGCCAGCAGTGATGAAGGAGGGGAGCCAACTCAGCCCCAGCATTTT.

J is TRBJ1-3 and V is TRBV6-1; D not resolved. Germline V gene lookup returns CDR1 MNHNS and CDR2 SASEGT. The CDR3 sequence is 13 residues long. For the CDR3, the DNA is TGTGTCAACAAACTGGGTTCTGGAAACACCATATATTTT. The encoded protein is CVNKLGSGNTIYF.

With respect to this clonotype: An end of the junction does not agree with germline; a read error may underlie this. The V call is TRBV6-5, the J call TRBJ2-3; D might be TRBD1 or TRBD2, each matching 5 bases. Germline V gives CDR1 MNHEY, CDR2 SVGAGI. The CDR3 extends over 15 amino acids. In nucleotides, the CDR3 is TGTGCCAACAATGCCCGGGACCTTAGCACAGATACGCATTATTTT. Translating it yields CANNARDLSTDTHYF.

The gene calls are TRBV5-4 and TRBJ2-3; perhaps TRBD1 as D (6 bases). The J call may be in error: the DNA end matches TRBJ1-5 better. The germline CDR1 and CDR2 sequences are SGHNT and YYREEE (reference sequence). The CDR3 totals 16 residues. Here the CDR3 DNA reads TGTGTCGGCAGCCCTATCGAGCGGGGGCCGGGAGATACGCAGCATTTT. As protein: CVGSPIERGPGDTQHF.

V gene TRBV6-5 combines with J gene TRBJ2-7, with D possibly TRBD2 on 6 matching bases. This CDR3 contains 15 residues. In germline, CDR1 is MNHEY, CDR2 SVGAGI. V gave up 0 bases and J gave up 11 bases, with 20 bases separating them. The CDR3 DNA reads TGTGCCAGCAGTTACTCGAGACGGGAGACGGCCGAAGAGTACTTC. It codes for CASSYSRRETAEEYF.

This clonotype appeared a few times. The chain combines TRBV11-2 with TRBJ2-3, with 10 nucleotides matching TRBD1. The germline V gene has CDR1 SGHAT and CDR2 FQNNGV. The CDR3 loop spans 15 amino acids. CDR3 nucleotides: TGTGTAAGCAGCTTTAGGGACAGGGGATCGGATACGCAGTATTTT. Its translation is CVSSFRDRGSDTQYF.

The rearrangement joins TRBV20-1 to TRBJ2-3, with 14 positions matching TRBD2. V shed 4 bases, J shed 6 bases, and the junction held 9 bases outside the gene matches. Germline V gene sequence: CDR1 DFQATT, CDR2 SNEGSKA (reference sequence). The CDR3 contains 16 residues. This chain's CDR3 is CSAMYPGLAGVDTQYF. DNA for the CDR3: TGCAGTGCTATGTATCCGGGACTAGCGGGAGTGGATACGCAGTATTTT.

The chain employs TRBV12-3 or TRBV12-4 and TRBJ2-5, with D unclear. V lost 8 bases to trimming and J lost 5 bases, with 15 bases between them. The CDR3 totals 13 residues. The CDR3 reads CASGLSTHETQYF. The DNA of the CDR3 is TGTGCCAGCGGCCTGTCTACTCATGAGACCCAGTACTTC.

This clonotype appeared once. This chain connects TRBV4-1 to TRBJ1-3, with a weak D call TRBD1 (6 bases). CDR3 length: 16 amino acids. Trimming took 4 bases from V and 2 from J, leaving 15 bases between them. Germline CDR1 is MGHRA and CDR2 is YSYEKL. The CDR3 DNA is TGCGCCAGCAGCCTAGGGGAGGGGGTAACTGGAAACACCATATATTTT. Its protein product is CASSLGEGVTGNTIYF.

A note on this clonotype: The junction departs from the called germline gene at one end, perhaps through a read error. The chain combines TRBV11-1 with TRBJ2-1, with D uncertain. This CDR3 spans 15 amino acids. CDR1 SGHAT and CDR2 FQDESV come from the germline V gene (reference sequence). CDR3 residues: CASSFDTYNTNEQFF. Here the CDR3 DNA reads TGTGCCAGTAGCTTCGACACCTACAACACCAATGAGCAGTTCTTC.

On this clonotype itself: An end of the junction differs from the germline gene, which may be a read error. The V and J genes are TRBV6-2 or TRBV6-3 and TRBJ2-1; 7 bases agree with TRBD2. Looked up from germline, CDR1 is MNHEY and CDR2 is SVGEGT. The CDR3 covers 17 residues. The chain's CDR3 is CVSSYKIRGSFPPEQFF. The CDR3 bases are TGTGTCAGCAGTTACAAGATACGCGGGAGTTTCCCCCCTGAACAGTTCTTC.

As for this clonotype: A much larger clonotype is one base distant, so this may be a read error. The chain couples TRBV28 to TRBJ2-3; D may be TRBD2 (7 bases). The length of the CDR3 is 15 residues. Per the germline V gene, CDR1 is MDHEN and CDR2 is SYDVKM. CDR3 region: CASRGAGAGTDTLYF. For the CDR3, the DNA is TGTGCCAGCAGGGGGGCGGGGGCAGGCACAGATACGCTGTATTTT.

There are many counts of this clonotype. This chain connects TRBV6-2 or TRBV6-3 to TRBJ1-5, with a possible D match to TRBD1 (6 bases). The CDR3 contains 15 residues. Per germline, CDR1 MNHEY and CDR2 SVGEGT. V lost 3 bases to trimming and J lost 3 bases, with 12 bases between them. CDR3 amino acids: CASSYDRLANQPQHF. CDR3 bases: TGTGCCAGCAGTTATGACAGGCTCGCCAATCAGCCCCAGCATTTT.

The V gene is TRBV12-3 or TRBV12-4, the J gene TRBJ2-1; the D gene could be TRBD1 or TRBD2 (7 bases each). V gave up 10 bases and J gave up 11 bases, with 15 bases separating them. This CDR3 has 11 amino acids. In nucleotides, the CDR3 is TGTGCCACTGCGGGGGACAGTAAGCAGTTCTTC. Protein product: CATAGDSKQFF.

This clonotype was observed a handful of times. Possible read error: a much larger clone is one base away. The chain combines TRBV11-2 with TRBJ2-4; tentatively, D is TRBD1 or TRBD2 (6 bases each). The germline CDR1 and CDR2 sequences are SGHAT and FQNNGV. The CDR3 length is 14 residues. The V and J ends lost 7 bases and 8 bases respectively, with 18 bases between them. CDR3 loop: CASIKGGTGDIQYF. The CDR3 bases are TGTGCCAGCATCAAAGGGGGGACCGGAGACATTCAGTACTTC.

With respect to this clonotype: Given the absence of the conserved phenylalanine or tryptophan at the CDR3 end, a read error is likely. It is unclear where the CDR3 begins or ends on the DNA, so no DNA is shown, and the CDR3 is as TCRdb lists it. V gene TRBV29-1 combines with J gene TRBJ2-7; TRBD1 was called by the table and not checked on the DNA. Germline CDR1 and CDR2: SQVTM and ANQGSEA. The CDR3 region is 15 residues in length, termini included. CDR3 in amino acids: CSATRGGRGSHELYI.

This clonotype occurred once. Compared with germline, one end of the junction differs, possibly owing to a read error. The J gene is TRBJ2-5, the V gene TRBV4-1; a possible D gene is TRBD2 (5 bases). The CDR3 sequence is 12 residues long. Germline-derived CDR1 and CDR2 are MGHRA and YSYEKL. The CDR3 DNA is TGCGCCAGAAGCCAACGGGAAGAGACTCAGTACTTC. This translates into CARSQREETQYF.

A remark on this clonotype: The junction departs from the called germline gene at one end, perhaps through a read error. The gene calls are TRBV20-1 and TRBJ2-3; no reliable D call. CDR1 and CDR2 (germline): DFQATT, SNEGSKA (reference sequence). This CDR3 spans 16 amino acids. CDR3 sequence: CSARDLFVTRTDMQYF. In nucleotides, the CDR3 is TGCAGTGCTAGAGATTTGTTCGTGACTCGCACAGATATGCAGTATTTT.

Worth noting for this clonotype: No conserved phenylalanine or tryptophan is present at the end of the CDR3, so a read error is the likely explanation. The chain uses TRBV19 and TRBJ2-7; D remains ambiguous. This CDR3 has 13 amino acids. Germline-derived CDR1 and CDR2 are LNHDA and SQIVND (reference sequence). CDR3 bases: TGTGCCAGTAGTATCAGGAGTTCCTACGGGCAGTACTTA. Amino acid sequence: CASSIRSSYGQYL.

Turning to this clonotype: Its ends do not fully match the called genes, so a read error is possible. The V and J genes are TRBV6-2 or TRBV6-3 and TRBJ2-1; 7 bases map to TRBD2. The V gene's germline CDR1 is MNHEY and CDR2 SVGEGT. The CDR3 loop spans 17 amino acids. The DNA for the CDR3 is TGTGCCAACAGTCACAATATATGCGGGAGTTTCCCCCCTGAGCAGTTCTTC. Translated, it gives CANSHNICGSFPPEQFF.

This chain connects TRBV29-1 to TRBJ2-1; tentative D call: TRBD2 (5 bases). CDR1 and CDR2 from the germline V gene are SQVTM and ANQGSEA. Trimming left V 4 bases short and J 8 bases short, with 18 bases between. The CDR3 spans 14 residues. The CDR3 DNA is TGCAGCGTTGGAAGGGTGACTATCTCGGATGAGCAGTTCTTC. Protein: CSVGRVTISDEQFF.